This T cell receptor beta chain was captured in a study of cytomegalovirus exposure and HLA in healthy donors. The CDR3 is 13 amino acids. V was shortened by 6 bases and J by 3 bases, with 12 bases between the two germline ends. Germline V gene data show CDR1 as SEHNR and CDR2 as FQNEAQ (reference sequence). TCRdb's table, derived via immunoSEQ multiplex PCR, lists solely in-frame clones and lacks some. The sample has a few hundred thousand clones; around 90% are singletons. The chain couples TRBV7-9 to TRBJ2-7; tentative D call: TRBD1 (6 bases). Sequenced: PBMCs. This receptor was obtained from a young man in good health and CMV-seronegative. The CDR3 DNA is TGTGCCAGCAGTCAAGACAGGAACTACGAGCAGTACTTC. It encodes CASSQDRNYEQYF. Using reference TRBV7-9 and TRBJ2-7 for the parts outside the CDR3, the full variable domain is DTGVSQNPRHKITKRGQNVTFRCDPISEHNRLYWYRQTLGQGPEFLTYFQNEAQLEKSRLLSDRFSAERPKGSFSTLEIQRTEQGDSAMYLCASSQDRNYEQYFGPGTRLTVT.